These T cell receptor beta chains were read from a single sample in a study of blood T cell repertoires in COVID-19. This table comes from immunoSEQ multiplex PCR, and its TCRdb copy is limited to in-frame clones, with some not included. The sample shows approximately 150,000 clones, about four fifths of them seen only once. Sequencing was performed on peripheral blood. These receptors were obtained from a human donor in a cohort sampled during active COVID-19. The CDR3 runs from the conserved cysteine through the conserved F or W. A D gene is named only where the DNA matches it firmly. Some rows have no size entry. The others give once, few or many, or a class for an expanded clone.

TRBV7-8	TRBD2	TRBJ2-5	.	CASSLVLAGETQYF	TGTGCCAGCAGCTTAGTACTAGCGGGAGAGACCCAGTACTTC
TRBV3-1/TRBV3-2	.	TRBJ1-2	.	CASSTQEGYGYTF	TGTGCCAGCAGTACACAGGAGGGGTATGGCTACACCTTC
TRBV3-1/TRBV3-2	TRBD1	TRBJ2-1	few	CASSQDRTGSSYNEQFF	TGTGCCAGCAGCCAAGATCGGACAGGGAGCTCCTACAATGAGCAGTTCTTC
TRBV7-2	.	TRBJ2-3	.	CASSLALGAPDTQYF	TGTGCCAGCAGCTTAGCGCTGGGCGCCCCAGATACGCAGTATTTT
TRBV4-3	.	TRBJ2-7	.	CASSRERRTYEQYF	TGCGCCAGCAGCAGAGAGCGGAGGACCTACGAGCAGTACTTC
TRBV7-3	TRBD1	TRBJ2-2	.	CASSPTGGRTGELFF	TGTGCCAGCAGCCCTACAGGGGGCCGGACCGGGGAGCTGTTTTTT
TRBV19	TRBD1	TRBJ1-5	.	CATRDRSLSNQPQHF	TGTGCCACCAGGGACAGGTCCTTAAGCAATCAGCCCCAGCATTTT
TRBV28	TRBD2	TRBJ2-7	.	CASKTSGVSYEQYF	TGTGCCAGCAAAACTAGCGGAGTCTCCTACGAGCAGTACTTC
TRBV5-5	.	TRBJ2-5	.	CASSLVGGGAVETQYF	TGTGCCAGCAGCTTGGTCGGTGGGGGGGCTGTAGAGACCCAGTACTTC
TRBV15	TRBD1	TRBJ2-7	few	CATSRTGTGVSEQYF	TGTGCCACCAGCAGAACCGGGACAGGGGTCTCCGAGCAGTACTTC
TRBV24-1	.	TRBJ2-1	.	CATSDARRSSYNEQFF	TGTGCCACCAGTGACGCTAGGCGGAGCTCCTACAATGAGCAGTTCTTC
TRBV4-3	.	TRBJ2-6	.	CASSPREGGVFSGANVLTF	TGCGCCAGCAGCCCCCGTGAGGGGGGGGTATTTTCTGGGGCCAACGTCCTGACTTTC
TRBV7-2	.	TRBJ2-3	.	CASSLAGTTSTDTQYF	TGTGCCAGCAGCTTAGCCGGGACAACTAGCACAGATACGCAGTATTTT
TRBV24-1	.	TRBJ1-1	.	CATMAPPEVNTTEAFF	TGTGCCACCATGGCGCCCCCGGAGGTGAACACCACTGAAGCTTTCTTT
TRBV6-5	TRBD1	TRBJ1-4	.	CASSYGQVGEKLFF	TGTGCCAGCAGCTACGGACAGGTGGGGGAAAAACTGTTTTTT